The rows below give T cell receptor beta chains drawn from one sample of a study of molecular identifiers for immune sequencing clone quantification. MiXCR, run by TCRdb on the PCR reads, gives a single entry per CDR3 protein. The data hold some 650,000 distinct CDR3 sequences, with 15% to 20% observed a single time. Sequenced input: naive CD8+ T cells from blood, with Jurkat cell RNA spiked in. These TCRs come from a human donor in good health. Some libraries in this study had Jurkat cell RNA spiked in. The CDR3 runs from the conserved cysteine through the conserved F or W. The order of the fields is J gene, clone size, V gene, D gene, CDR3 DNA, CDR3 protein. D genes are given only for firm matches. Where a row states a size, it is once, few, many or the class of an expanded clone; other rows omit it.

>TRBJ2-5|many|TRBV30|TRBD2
TGTGCCTGGAACCAACTAGCGGGGTCCCCCGAGACCCAGTACTTC
CAWNQLAGSPETQYF
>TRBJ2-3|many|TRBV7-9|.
TGTGCCAGCAGCTTAGCGCTTGGAGGGGCGGATACGCAGTATTTT
CASSLALGGADTQYF
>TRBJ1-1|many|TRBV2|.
TGTGCCAGCGAGACCCAACTGGGCACTGAAGCTTTCTTT
CASETQLGTEAFF
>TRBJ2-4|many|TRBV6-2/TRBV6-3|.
TGTGCCAGCAGTTACTCGGGGCTAGCCAAAAACATTCAGTACTTC
CASSYSGLAKNIQYF
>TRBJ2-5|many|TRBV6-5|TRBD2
TGTGCCAGCAGTTACGGGACTAGCGGGAGGGCCGAAGAGACCCAGTACTTC
CASSYGTSGRAEETQYF
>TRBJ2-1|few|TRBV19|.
TGTGCCGTGGGACGCTCCTACAATGAGCAGTTCTTC
CAVGRSYNEQFF
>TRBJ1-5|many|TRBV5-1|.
TGCGCCAGCAGCTTGATGTCGAGGAATCAGCCCCAGCATTTT
CASSLMSRNQPQHF
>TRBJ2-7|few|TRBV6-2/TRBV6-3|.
TGTGCCAGCAGTTACTCTGTCGAACTACACGCCTACGAGCAGTACTTC
CASSYSVELHAYEQYF
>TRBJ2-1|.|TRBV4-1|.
TGCGCCAGCAGCCCCGGAGTCTCCGGATACAATGAGCAGTTCTTC
CASSPGVSGYNEQFF
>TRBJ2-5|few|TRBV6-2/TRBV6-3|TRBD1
TGTGCCAGCAGTCCCCATTGGACAGGGTTGATGGAGACCCAGTACTTC
CASSPHWTGLMETQYF
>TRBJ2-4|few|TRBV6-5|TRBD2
TGTGCCAGCAGTTACTTCCTAGCGGAACTAGCCAAAAACATTCAGTACTTC
CASSYFLAELAKNIQYF
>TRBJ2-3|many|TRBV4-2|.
TGTGCCAGCAGCCAAGAGTGGAACGGCTACACAGATACGCAGTATTTT
CASSQEWNGYTDTQYF
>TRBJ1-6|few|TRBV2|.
TGTGCCAGCAGTGAAGGATATAGGACACTGAATTCACCCCTCCACTTT
CASSEGYRTLNSPLHF
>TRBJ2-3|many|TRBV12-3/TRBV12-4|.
TGTGCCAGCAGTTTTGCGGGGCTGGGGGATACGCAGTATTTT
CASSFAGLGDTQYF
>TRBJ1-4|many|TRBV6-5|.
TGTGCCAGCAGTTACTCGATCCAGGGCAATGAAAAACTGTTTTTT
CASSYSIQGNEKLFF
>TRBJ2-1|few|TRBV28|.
TGTGCCACCCTCCCTGGGGCCAGCTCCTACAATGAGCAGTTCTTC
CATLPGASSYNEQFF
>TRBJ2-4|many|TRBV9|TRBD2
TGTGCCAGCAGCGGGGAGGGCGTCAAAAACATTCAGTACTTC
CASSGEGVKNIQYF
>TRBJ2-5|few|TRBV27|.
TGTGCCAGCAGTTTATCAAACGGGAGAGAGACCCAGTACTTC
CASSLSNGRETQYF
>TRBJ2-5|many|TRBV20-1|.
TGCAGTGCTAGAGCGGACCAGCTACTGGGTGTCCAAGAGACCCAGTACTTC
CSARADQLLGVQETQYF
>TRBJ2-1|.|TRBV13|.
TGTGCCAGCAGCTTAGGTCGCCATCCAGACTACAATGAGCAGTTCTTC
CASSLGRHPDYNEQFF
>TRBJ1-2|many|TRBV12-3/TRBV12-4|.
TGTGCCAGCAGTCCCTGGGCCGCCCAGTCTACTAACTATGGCTACACCTTC
CASSPWAAQSTNYGYTF
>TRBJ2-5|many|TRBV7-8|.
TGTGCCAGCAGCTTCCTTGAGGGACAAGAGACCCAGTACTTC
CASSFLEGQETQYF
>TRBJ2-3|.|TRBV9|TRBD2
TGTGCCAGCAGCCCTCACCCCCCAGCGGGGATGGACACAGATACGCAGTATTTT
CASSPHPPAGMDTDTQYF
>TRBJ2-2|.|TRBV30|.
TGTGCCTGGCTCGGGGAGAACACCGGGGAGCTGTTTTTT
CAWLGENTGELFF
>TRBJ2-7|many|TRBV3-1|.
TGTGCCAGCAGCCATCGCTCTCGGGCCGCATCCTACGAGCAGTACTTC
CASSHRSRAASYEQYF
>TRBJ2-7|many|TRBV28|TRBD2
TGTGCCAGCAGTTTCCTAGCGGGAAGGTACGAGCAGTACTTC
CASSFLAGRYEQYF
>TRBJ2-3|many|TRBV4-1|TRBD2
TGCGCCAGCAGCCAAAATAGCGGGGGGCCTCCAGATACGCAGTATTTT
CASSQNSGGPPDTQYF
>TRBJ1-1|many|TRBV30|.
TGTGCCTGGAATTTGGGAGACATGAACACTGAAGCTTTCTTT
CAWNLGDMNTEAFF
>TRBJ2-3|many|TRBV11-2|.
TGTGCCAGCCGGCCTGGGGAGTTAGCGCATACTAGCACAGATACGCAGTATTTT
CASRPGELAHTSTDTQYF
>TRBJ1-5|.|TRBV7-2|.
TGTGCCAGCAGCTTATTGGAGGGGGAATCTCAGCCCCAGCATTTT
CASSLLEGESQPQHF
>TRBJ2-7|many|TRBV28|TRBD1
TGTGCCAGCATCTACAGGGGATCGCCCTCCTACGAGCAGTACTTC
CASIYRGSPSYEQYF
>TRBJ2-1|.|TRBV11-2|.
TGTGCCAGCAGCCCTCGGGGTTCGGGCTCCTGCAATGAGCAGTTCTTC
CASSPRGSGSCNEQFF
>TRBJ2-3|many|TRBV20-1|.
TGCAGTGCTAGAGGACCAGCGCCAGCCCCAGACACAGATACGCAGTATTTT
CSARGPAPAPDTDTQYF
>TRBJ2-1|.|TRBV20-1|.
TGCAGTGCCGAACTACTAGTAGACTCCTACAATGAGCAGTTCTTC
CSAELLVDSYNEQFF
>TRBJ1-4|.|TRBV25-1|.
TGTGCCAGCAAGGCTTCAACTAATGAAAAACTGTTTTTT
CASKASTNEKLFF
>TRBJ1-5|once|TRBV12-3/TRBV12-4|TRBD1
TGTGCCTGCAGTCCGCCGACAGGGGGCAGGAATCAGCCCCAGCATTTT
CACSPPTGGRNQPQHF
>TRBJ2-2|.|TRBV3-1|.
TGTGCCAGCAGCCAGACGACTAGTTTGAACACCGGGGAGCTGTTTTTT
CASSQTTSLNTGELFF
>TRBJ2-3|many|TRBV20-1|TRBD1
TGCAGTGCTAGAGACCCGACAGGGGCCAGCTCAGATACGCAGTATTTT
CSARDPTGASSDTQYF
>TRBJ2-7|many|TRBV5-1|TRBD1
TGCGCCAGCAGTAAGGGGGCGGAGAACGAGCAGTACTTC
CASSKGAENEQYF
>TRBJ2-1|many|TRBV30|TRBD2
TGTGCCTGGAGTGTTGTGTCGGGAGGGCCTAATGAGCAGTTCTTC
CAWSVVSGGPNEQFF
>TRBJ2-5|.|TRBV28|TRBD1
TGTGCCAGCAGTGGACAGGGGCAGACCCAGTACTTC
CASSGQGQTQYF
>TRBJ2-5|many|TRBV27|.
TGTGCCAGCAGTTTAGGCGTCGGGTTTCAAGAGACCCAGTACTTC
CASSLGVGFQETQYF
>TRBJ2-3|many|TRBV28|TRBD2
TGTGCCAGCACACGGGGGGGTGCGGGACCGGACGGAGATACGCAGTATTTT
CASTRGGAGPDGDTQYF
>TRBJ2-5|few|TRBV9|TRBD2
TGTGCCAGCAGCGGGACTAGCGGGAGCCCCCAAGAGACCCAGTACTTC
CASSGTSGSPQETQYF
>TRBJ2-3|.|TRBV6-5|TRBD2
TGTGCCAGCAGTGAGCGGGAGTTCTTCCCAGATACGCAGTATTTT
CASSEREFFPDTQYF
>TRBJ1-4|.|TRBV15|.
TGTGCCACCAGGGAGATGGAAAAACTGTTTTTT
CATREMEKLFF
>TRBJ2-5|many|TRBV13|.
TGTGCCAGCAGCTTAGGCGTGGGCCTTCAAGAGACCCAGTACTTC
CASSLGVGLQETQYF
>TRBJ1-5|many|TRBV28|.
TGTGCCAGCAGTTACAGGACAGACAATCAGCCCCAGCATTTT
CASSYRTDNQPQHF
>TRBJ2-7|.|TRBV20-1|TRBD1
TGCAGTGCTAGAGGCTTGGGGACAGGGAGCGAGCAGTACTTC
CSARGLGTGSEQYF
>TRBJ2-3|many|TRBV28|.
TGTGCCAGCAGTCCTGACATCCTCCGCACAGATACGCAGTATTTT
CASSPDILRTDTQYF
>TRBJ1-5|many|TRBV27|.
TGTGCCAGCAGACAAGGCTCGGGTCAGCCCCAGCATTTT
CASRQGSGQPQHF
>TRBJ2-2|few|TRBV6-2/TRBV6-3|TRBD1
TGTGCCAGCAGTTACACTCCGGGACAGGGCTGGGAGCTGTTTTTT
CASSYTPGQGWELFF
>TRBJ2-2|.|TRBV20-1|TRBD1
TGCAGTGCTAGAGAGTCAGGGGGCTTGCGGGGGGAGCTGTTTTTT
CSARESGGLRGELFF